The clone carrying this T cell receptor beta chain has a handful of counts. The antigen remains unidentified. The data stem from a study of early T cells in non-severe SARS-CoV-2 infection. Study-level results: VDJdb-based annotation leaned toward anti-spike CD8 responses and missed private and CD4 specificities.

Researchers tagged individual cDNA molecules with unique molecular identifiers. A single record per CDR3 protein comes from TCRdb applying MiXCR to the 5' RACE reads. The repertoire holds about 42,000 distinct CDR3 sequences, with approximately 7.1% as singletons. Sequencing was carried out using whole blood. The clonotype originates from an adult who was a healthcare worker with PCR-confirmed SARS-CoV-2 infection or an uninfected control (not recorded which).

Written as DNA, the CDR3 is TGTGCCAGCAGCCGAGGAGGGACAGGGGTTTACGAGCAGTACTTC. The encoded protein is CASSRGGTGVYEQYF. The rearrangement joins TRBV9 to TRBJ2-7; 10 nucleotides align to TRBD1. Per germline, CDR1 SGDLS and CDR2 YYNGEE. The CDR3 is made up of 15 amino acids. J was trimmed by 4 bases and V by 4 bases; bases with no gene match: 8.